This T cell receptor beta chain was observed in a study of OX40 agonist ivuxolimab in advanced cancers. For the wider study: Ivuxolimab was a fully human IgG2 agonistic monoclonal antibody targeting the costimulatory receptor OX40 (CD134). Intravenous ivuxolimab was administered to patients every 2 weeks at six dose levels: 0.01, 0.1, 0.3, 1.5, 3 and 10 mg/kg. Of the 50 to 55 patients in dose escalation, 19 had hepatocellular carcinoma, about 15 had melanoma, 9 had renal cell carcinoma and 9 had head and neck cancer. The dose-escalation cohort was around 84% male with a mean age of about 60 years, ranging from roughly 23 to 90. Prior anti-PD-1, anti-PD-L1 or anti-CTLA-4 therapy was permitted, and checkpoint inhibitors had been received by 40% to 50% of dose-escalation patients. Partial responses occurred in three dose-escalation patients, of whom one had hepatocellular carcinoma and two had cutaneous melanoma. The purpose of peripheral TCRbeta sequencing was to test whether ivuxolimab changed TCR sequence diversity and led to clonal T-cell expansion. The paper covers the monotherapy dose-escalation part of the phase I ivuxolimab trial, which included N of about 56 patients. The paper's findings and limits, for the study overall: At doses from 0.1 to 3.0 mg/kg, clonal expansion was seen in both CD4+ and CD8+ blood T cells between baseline and week 6. In partial responders in the 0.1-3.0 mg/kg groups, normalized peripheral clonal expansion was found to be among the lowest, especially among CD8+ T cells. The antigen specificity of the peripheral T cells that underwent clonal expansion was not determined. Low levels of normalized T-cell clonal expansion were also shown by some nonresponding patients. After ivuxolimab, more expanded clones were found on average in CD8+ T cells than in CD4+ T cells.

Trimming takes 0 bases from V and 6 bases from J, and the germline ends sit 12 bases apart. The germline V gene (reference sequence) gives CDR1 as GTSNPN and CDR2 as SVGIG. The CDR3 runs 14 amino acids, cysteine and phenylalanine included. The read is trimmed to its CDR3 DNA, 42 bases read in frame from base 1. For sequencing of the TCRbeta CDR3 region, genomic DNA was extracted from the sorted cells. The immunoSEQ Assay was used for sequencing of TCRbeta CDR3 regions. TCRdb took this table from immuneACCESS and kept in-frame rearrangements with V and J called. Such tables lack part of the clones; where checked against another copy, unresolved V genes explain under half of the gap, and the rest is unexplained. The sample table shows fewer than 95,000 clones, and 84% are seen once. The top ten clonotypes cover 5.5% to 8.5% of the sample. The trial excluded patients who had a history of autoimmune disease or who were on systemic immunosuppression. Peripheral blood for TCR sequencing was collected from all dose cohorts at baseline, on cycle 4 day 1, and on cycle 7 day 1. The samples were taken from a phase I, first-in-human, multicenter, open-label dose-escalation trial of ivuxolimab. Adults with locally advanced or metastatic head and neck squamous cell, hepatocellular, melanoma or renal cell carcinoma were enrolled in the trial. Before TCR sequencing, CD4+ T cells and CD8+ T cells were sorted from peripheral blood as separate populations.

Regarding this clone: Its antigen specificity is not known. No qualities accompany the bases; no much larger clone lies one base away.

The sample consisted of CD4+ or CD8+ T cells sorted from blood, taken in a trial of the OX40 agonist ivuxolimab. The clonotype comes from an adult with an advanced solid tumor such as melanoma, head and neck, liver or kidney cancer. The chain couples TRBV30 to TRBJ1-5; tentative D gene TRBD1, with 5 bases matching. The nucleotide sequence reads as follows: TGTGCCTGGAGTGTAGGGACCATGGGTCAGCCCCAGCATTTT. Protein translation: CAWSVGTMGQPQHF.